This is a list of T cell receptor beta chains from one sample in a study of cytomegalovirus exposure and HLA in healthy donors. The repertoire was sequenced with immunoSEQ multiplex PCR; TCRdb's copy has only in-frame clones and lacks some. The data show approximately 170,000 clones, with 85% seen just once and 1% held by the top ten. Sequencing was done on a sample of PBMCs. Every receptor here comes from a boy aged 2 to 10 in good health and CMV-seronegative. CDR3s include the opening cysteine and the closing phenylalanine or tryptophan. Each record gives: J gene, V gene, clone size, D gene, CDR3 DNA, CDR3 protein. A D gene is named only where the DNA matches it firmly. Not every row has a clone size; where given, it reads once, few, many or a size class.

j_gene: TRBJ2-5; v_gene: TRBV9; abundance: .; d_gene: TRBD2; CDR3nt: TGTGCCAGCAGCGTAGCTAGTACTAGCGGGATGGGGGAGACCCAGTACTTC; CDR3aa: CASSVASTSGMGETQYF
j_gene: TRBJ2-7; v_gene: TRBV10-1; abundance: .; d_gene: .; CDR3nt: TGCGCCAGCAGTACCACAGGACAATACGAGCAGTACTTC; CDR3aa: CASSTTGQYEQYF
j_gene: TRBJ2-1; v_gene: TRBV5-8; abundance: .; d_gene: .; CDR3nt: TGTGCCAGCAGTCTGGGGGGTTTCGCCTACAATGAGCAGTTCTTC; CDR3aa: CASSLGGFAYNEQFF
j_gene: TRBJ2-7; v_gene: TRBV10-3; abundance: .; d_gene: TRBD2; CDR3nt: TGTGCCATCAGTCCCGGGACTAGCGGGAGGGCCGACGGCGAGCAGTACTTC; CDR3aa: CAISPGTSGRADGEQYF
j_gene: TRBJ2-7; v_gene: TRBV10-1; abundance: .; d_gene: .; CDR3nt: TGCGCCAGCGGACGGACTAACTACGAGCAGTACTTC; CDR3aa: CASGRTNYEQYF
j_gene: TRBJ2-5; v_gene: TRBV6-5; abundance: .; d_gene: TRBD2; CDR3nt: TGTGCCAGCAGTTACTTCGCGGGAGGGGAAGAGACCCAGTACTTC; CDR3aa: CASSYFAGGEETQYF
j_gene: TRBJ2-2; v_gene: TRBV28; abundance: .; d_gene: .; CDR3nt: TGTGCCAGCACCGGCACCGGGGAGCTGTTTTTT; CDR3aa: CASTGTGELFF
j_gene: TRBJ2-5; v_gene: TRBV25-1; abundance: .; d_gene: TRBD2; CDR3nt: TGTGCCAGCAGTAAGGAAGCGGGAGGGCCGGGGGAGACCCAGTACTTC; CDR3aa: CASSKEAGGPGETQYF
j_gene: TRBJ1-2; v_gene: TRBV6-1; abundance: .; d_gene: TRBD1; CDR3nt: TGTGCCAGCAGTCCCGACAGGGACTATGGCTACACCTTC; CDR3aa: CASSPDRDYGYTF
j_gene: TRBJ1-2; v_gene: TRBV19; abundance: .; d_gene: TRBD1; CDR3nt: TGTGCCAGTAGTATCCTTCCAGGACAGGGGGAGAACTATGGCTACACCTTC; CDR3aa: CASSILPGQGENYGYTF
j_gene: TRBJ2-7; v_gene: TRBV29-1; abundance: .; d_gene: TRBD1; CDR3nt: TGCAGCGTTGAAAATAGGACAGGGGGATACGAGCAGTACTTC; CDR3aa: CSVENRTGGYEQYF
j_gene: TRBJ1-1; v_gene: TRBV19; abundance: .; d_gene: .; CDR3nt: TGTGCCAGTAGTCAGGTAGAGATGAACACTGAAGCTTTCTTT; CDR3aa: CASSQVEMNTEAFF
j_gene: TRBJ2-3; v_gene: TRBV28; abundance: .; d_gene: TRBD2; CDR3nt: TGTGCCAGCAGTTTGGAGGACCGACTAGCCCACGCGATAGGTTATCCAAATACGCAGTATTTT; CDR3aa: CASSLEDRLAHAIGYPNTQYF
j_gene: TRBJ2-3; v_gene: TRBV9; abundance: few; d_gene: .; CDR3nt: TGTGCCAGCAGCGGAAGCCTTAGCAATCGAATAACAGATACGCAGTATTTT; CDR3aa: CASSGSLSNRITDTQYF
j_gene: TRBJ1-1; v_gene: TRBV6-5; abundance: .; d_gene: .; CDR3nt: TGTGCCAGCAGCTTACAGGGCAACACTGAAGCTTTCTTT; CDR3aa: CASSLQGNTEAFF
j_gene: TRBJ1-4; v_gene: TRBV6-5; abundance: .; d_gene: .; CDR3nt: TGTGCCAGCAGTTACTCGCCAGGGAATGAAAAACTGTTTTTT; CDR3aa: CASSYSPGNEKLFF
j_gene: TRBJ1-5; v_gene: TRBV27; abundance: .; d_gene: TRBD1; CDR3nt: TGTGCCAGCAGCCTACCTAGGACAGGGGGGAGCAATCAGCCCCAGCATTTT; CDR3aa: CASSLPRTGGSNQPQHF
j_gene: TRBJ2-2; v_gene: TRBV29-1; abundance: .; d_gene: .; CDR3nt: TGCAGCGTTGGGACAGCCGGGGAGCTGTTTTTT; CDR3aa: CSVGTAGELFF
j_gene: TRBJ1-2; v_gene: TRBV5-1; abundance: .; d_gene: .; CDR3nt: TGCGCCAGCAGCTTGGCCGGAGCCCGGGGCTACACCTTC; CDR3aa: CASSLAGARGYTF
j_gene: TRBJ2-7; v_gene: TRBV27; abundance: .; d_gene: .; CDR3nt: TGTGCCAGCAGTTTAAATCCCCATTGGAGGGAAGCCTACGAGCAGTACTTC; CDR3aa: CASSLNPHWREAYEQYF
j_gene: TRBJ2-1; v_gene: TRBV29-1; abundance: .; d_gene: TRBD2; CDR3nt: TGCAGCGTTGCCGACCCGGCTAGCGGGAGGGGCTCCTACAATGAGCAGTTCTTC; CDR3aa: CSVADPASGRGSYNEQFF
j_gene: TRBJ2-3; v_gene: TRBV28; abundance: .; d_gene: TRBD2; CDR3nt: TGTGCCAGCAGTTGGGTGTCGGGGGGGGGCGCAGATACGCAGTATTTT; CDR3aa: CASSWVSGGGADTQYF
j_gene: TRBJ1-1; v_gene: TRBV27; abundance: .; d_gene: TRBD1; CDR3nt: TGTGCCACCTTCCGGGACAGAGTGAACACTGAAGCTTTCTTT; CDR3aa: CATFRDRVNTEAFF
j_gene: TRBJ1-5; v_gene: TRBV7-9; abundance: few; d_gene: .; CDR3nt: TGTGCCAGCAGCTCGGGTGGGACTGATTTTAATCAGCCCCAGCATTTT; CDR3aa: CASSSGGTDFNQPQHF
j_gene: TRBJ2-5; v_gene: TRBV11-2; abundance: .; d_gene: .; CDR3nt: TGTGCCAGCAGCTTAGGGGCAGTGCCTCAAGAGACCCAGTACTTC; CDR3aa: CASSLGAVPQETQYF
j_gene: TRBJ1-6; v_gene: TRBV5-1; abundance: .; d_gene: TRBD1; CDR3nt: TGCGCCAGCAGCTTGGCCGGACAGGGAGGTAATTCACCCCTCCACTTT; CDR3aa: CASSLAGQGGNSPLHF